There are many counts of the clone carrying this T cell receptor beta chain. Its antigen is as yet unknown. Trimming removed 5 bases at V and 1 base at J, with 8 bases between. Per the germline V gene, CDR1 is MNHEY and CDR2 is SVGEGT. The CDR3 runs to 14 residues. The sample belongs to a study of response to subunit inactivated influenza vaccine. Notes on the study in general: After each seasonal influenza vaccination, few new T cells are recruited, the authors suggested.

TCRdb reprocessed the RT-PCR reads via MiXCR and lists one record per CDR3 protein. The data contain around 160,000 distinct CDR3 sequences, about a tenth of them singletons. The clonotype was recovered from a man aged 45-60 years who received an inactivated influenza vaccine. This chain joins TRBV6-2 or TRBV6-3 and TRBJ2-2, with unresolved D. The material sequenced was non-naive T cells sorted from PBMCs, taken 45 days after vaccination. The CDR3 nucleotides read TGTGCCAGCAGTCCAGGACGGAACACCGGGGAGCTGTTTTTT. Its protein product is CASSPGRNTGELFF.